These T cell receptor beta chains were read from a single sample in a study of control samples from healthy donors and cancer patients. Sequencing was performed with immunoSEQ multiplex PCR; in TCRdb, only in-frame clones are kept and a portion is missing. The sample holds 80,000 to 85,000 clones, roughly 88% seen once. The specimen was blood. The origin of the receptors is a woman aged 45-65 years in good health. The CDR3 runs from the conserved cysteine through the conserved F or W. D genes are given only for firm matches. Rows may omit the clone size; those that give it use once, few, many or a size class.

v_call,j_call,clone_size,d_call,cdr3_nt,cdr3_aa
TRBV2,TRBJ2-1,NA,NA,TGTGCCAGTAAGGGCGACGCAAATGAGCAGTTCTTC,CASKGDANEQFF
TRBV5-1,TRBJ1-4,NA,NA,TGCGCCAGCAGAGAAGGGGCGAGAGGTGAAAAACTGTTTTTT,CASREGARGEKLFF
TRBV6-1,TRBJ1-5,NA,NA,TGTGCCAGCAGTGAAATCTGGACAGCAAATCAGCCCCAGCATTTT,CASSEIWTANQPQHF
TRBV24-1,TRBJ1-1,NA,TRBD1,TGTGCCACCATGACAGGGTCTAACACTGAAGCTTTCTTT,CATMTGSNTEAFF
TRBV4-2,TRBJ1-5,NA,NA,TGTGCCAGCAGCCATTATGTTCAGGGCGGCAATCAGCCCCAGCATTTT,CASSHYVQGGNQPQHF
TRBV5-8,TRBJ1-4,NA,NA,TGTGCCAGCAGCTTGCGTGGAACTAGATCAACTAATGAAAAACTGTTTTTT,CASSLRGTRSTNEKLFF
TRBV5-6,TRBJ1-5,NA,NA,TGTGCCAGCAGCATGACCGGAGATTACCCTAATCAGCCCCAGCATTTT,CASSMTGDYPNQPQHF
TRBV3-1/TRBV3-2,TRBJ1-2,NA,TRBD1,TGTGCCAGCAGCCAGAACACAGGGGGCGGCTATGGCTACACCTTC,CASSQNTGGGYGYTF
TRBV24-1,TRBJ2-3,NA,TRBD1,TGTGCCACCAGTGACCGGGCCCGGACAGGGAGAGATACGCAGTATTTT,CATSDRARTGRDTQYF
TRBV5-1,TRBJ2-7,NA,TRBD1,TGCGCCAGCAGCTCCGGGACAGGGGCCTACGAGCAGTACTTC,CASSSGTGAYEQYF
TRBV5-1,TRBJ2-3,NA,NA,TGCGCCAGCAGCTTGGAAGCGGTCCCAGATACGCAGTATTTT,CASSLEAVPDTQYF
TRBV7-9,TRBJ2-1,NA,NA,TGTGCCAGCAGCCCCATGGGGCGGGGACCAACTTACAATGAGCAGTTCTTC,CASSPMGRGPTYNEQFF
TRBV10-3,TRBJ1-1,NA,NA,TGTGCCATCAGTGAGCCGGGGGCGAGCACTGAAGCTTTCTTT,CAISEPGASTEAFF
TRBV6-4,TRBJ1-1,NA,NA,TGTGCCAGCAAACTAAAAACCAACACTGAAGCTTTCTTT,CASKLKTNTEAFF
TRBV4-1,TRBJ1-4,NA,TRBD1,TGCGCCAGCAGCCAAGAAGAGACAGGGGGGGAAAAACTGTTTTTT,CASSQEETGGEKLFF
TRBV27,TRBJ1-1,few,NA,TGTGCCAGCAGTCGTACACAGCTGAACACTGAAGCTTTCTTT,CASSRTQLNTEAFF
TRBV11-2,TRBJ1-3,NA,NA,TGTGCCAGCAGCTTTACAGCGACCTCTGGAAACACCATATATTTT,CASSFTATSGNTIYF
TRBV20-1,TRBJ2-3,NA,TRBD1,TGCAGTGCTAGTTACCTGGACAGGGGTTTCACAGATACGCAGTATTTT,CSASYLDRGFTDTQYF
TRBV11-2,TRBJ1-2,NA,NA,TGTGCCAGCAGCTTAGGGGGGAGGAATGGCTACACCTTC,CASSLGGRNGYTF
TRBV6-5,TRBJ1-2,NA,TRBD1,TGTGCCAGCAGCCGCGACAGGGGATTCTATGGCTACACCTTC,CASSRDRGFYGYTF
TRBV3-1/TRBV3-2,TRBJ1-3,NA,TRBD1,TGTGCCAGCAGCCGGGACAGGGACATTGTAAACACCATATATTTT,CASSRDRDIVNTIYF
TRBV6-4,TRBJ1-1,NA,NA,TGTGCCAGCAGTAGCCGGGGAAAGAGTGAAGCTTTCTTT,CASSSRGKSEAFF
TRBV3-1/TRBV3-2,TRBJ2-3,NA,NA,TGTGCCAGCAGCCAAGAGAGGCTAGAGACGCAGTATTTT,CASSQERLETQYF
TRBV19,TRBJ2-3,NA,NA,TGTGCCAGTAGTATTAGCGGACCAAACTCAGATACGCAGTATTTT,CASSISGPNSDTQYF
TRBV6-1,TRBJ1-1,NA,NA,TGTGCCAGCAGTGAACAAGGGAACACTGAAGCTTTCTTT,CASSEQGNTEAFF
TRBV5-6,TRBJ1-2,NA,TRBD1,TGTGCCAGCAGCCCATCACAGGGGACCCACTATGGCTACACCTTC,CASSPSQGTHYGYTF
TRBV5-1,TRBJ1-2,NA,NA,TGCGCCAGCAGCTTTACGGGGGCGGGCGACTATGGCTACACCTTC,CASSFTGAGDYGYTF
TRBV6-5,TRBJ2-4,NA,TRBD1,TGTGCCAGCACGACAGGGGGCCTAGCCAAAAACATTCAGTACTTC,CASTTGGLAKNIQYF
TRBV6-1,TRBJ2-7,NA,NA,TGTGCCAGCAGTGAACAGGGGTATCCCTACGAGCAGTACTTC,CASSEQGYPYEQYF